These T cell receptor beta chains were read from a single sample in a study of T-cell memory formation after mild COVID-19. MiXCR was run by TCRdb on the 5' RACE reads, yielding one entry per CDR3 protein. The sample consists of fewer than 400,000 distinct CDR3 sequences, about a sixth of them appearing once. What was sequenced was PBMCs or a T cell subset sorted from them (not recorded which). Source of these receptors: a man aged 18 to 30 who had mild COVID-19 (a few samples of this study predate the infection). Cell type and time point are not known. CDR3s include the opening cysteine and the closing phenylalanine or tryptophan. The D gene is left open where the match is weak. Only part of the rows carry a size: once, few, many, or a class if the clone is expanded.

>NA|TRBJ1-2|few|TRBV11-2
TGTGCCAGCAGCTTAGTAGTCCGACGAATCGGAGGCTACACCTTC
CASSLVVRRIGGYTF
>NA|TRBJ1-2|many|TRBV24-1
TGTGCCACCAGTGATTTGGATATGGGCTATGGCTACACCTTC
CATSDLDMGYGYTF
>NA|TRBJ2-3|NA|TRBV7-8
TGTGCCAGCAGCTTAGCGCACGACAGGGTTGGGGGGGATACGCAGTATTTT
CASSLAHDRVGGDTQYF
>TRBD1|TRBJ2-7|many|TRBV5-1
TGCGCCAGCAGCTCCGGGACAGGGGTCCGTTTTGAGCAGTACTTC
CASSSGTGVRFEQYF
>NA|TRBJ2-2|NA|TRBV7-2
TGTGCCAGCAGCTTAATAGACAGGCAGGGGACCGGGGAGCTGTTTTTT
CASSLIDRQGTGELFF
>NA|TRBJ1-3|NA|TRBV3-1
TGTGCCAGCACTTTCTCTGGAAACACCATATATTTT
CASTFSGNTIYF
>TRBD1|TRBJ1-2|few|TRBV12-3/TRBV12-4
TGTGCCAGCAAACTGACAGGGGAGTATGGCTACACCTTC
CASKLTGEYGYTF
>TRBD1|TRBJ1-2|NA|TRBV5-4
TGTGCCAGCAGCTTCGGACAGGGGAACGACTACACCTTC
CASSFGQGNDYTF
>TRBD2|TRBJ2-1|NA|TRBV20-1
TGCAGTGCCTTCCTAGCGGGGCTCAACAATGAGCAGTTCTTC
CSAFLAGLNNEQFF
>NA|TRBJ2-5|NA|TRBV7-2
TGTGCCAGCAGCCCCTGGGAGCGCCACCCGGGTCCTGGGACCCAGTACTTC
CASSPWERHPGPGTQYF